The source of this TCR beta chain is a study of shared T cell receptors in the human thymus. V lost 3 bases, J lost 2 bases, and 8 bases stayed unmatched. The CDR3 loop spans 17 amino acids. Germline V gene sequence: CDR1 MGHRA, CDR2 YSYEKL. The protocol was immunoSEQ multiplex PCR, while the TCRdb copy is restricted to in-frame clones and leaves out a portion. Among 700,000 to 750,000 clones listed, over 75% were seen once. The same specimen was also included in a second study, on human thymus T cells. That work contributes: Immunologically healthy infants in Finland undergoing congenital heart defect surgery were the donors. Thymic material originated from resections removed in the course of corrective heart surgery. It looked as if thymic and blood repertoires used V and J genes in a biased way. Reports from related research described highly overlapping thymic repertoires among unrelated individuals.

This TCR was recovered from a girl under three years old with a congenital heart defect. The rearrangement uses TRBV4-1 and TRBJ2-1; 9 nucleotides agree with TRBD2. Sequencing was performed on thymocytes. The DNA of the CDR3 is TGCGCCAGCAGCCAGATCGTAGCGGGGGACCCCTACAATGAGCAGTTCTTC. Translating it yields CASSQIVAGDPYNEQFF.